This passage covers 8 T cell receptor beta chains from one sample sequenced in a study of shared clonotypes between healthy human individuals. Here immunoSEQ multiplex PCR was the method, and the copy in TCRdb shows in-frame clones only, minus some. The sample yields some 2,400,000 clones, nearly 97% seen once. Sample: naive CD4+ T cells sorted from blood. Subset given: CD45RA+ positively selected. Receptor source: a young man in good health.

J is TRBJ2-6 and V is TRBV6-6; no clear D gene. Germline CDR1 and CDR2: MNHNY and SVGAGI (reference sequence). The germline V and J ends were trimmed by 6 bases and 13 bases, with 25 bases remaining between them. The CDR3 is made up of 16 amino acids. The CDR3 DNA reads as TGTGCCAGCAGAACCTCTTACGACGGAGCGCGAAAGGTCCTGACTTTC. This translates into CASRTSYDGARKVLTF.

The rearrangement uses TRBV2 and TRBJ1-2; D unresolved. From germline, CDR1 is SNHLY and CDR2 FYNNEI. The ends were cut back, 7 bases at V and 3 bases at J, with 18 bases in the middle. The CDR3 totals 15 residues. The DNA of the CDR3 is TGTGCCAGCAAGCAGGATGCGGCTCGCTACTATGGCTACACCTTC. This codes for CASKQDAARYYGYTF.

This sequence joins TRBV6-6 and TRBJ2-7; D remains unclear. The CDR3 has 13 amino acids. The ends were cut back, 6 bases at V and 3 bases at J, with 12 bases in the middle. The germline V gene encodes CDR1 MNHNY and CDR2 SVGAGI (reference sequence). The DNA for the CDR3 is TGTGCCAGCAGCATTACAGATAACTACGAGCAGTACTTC. This encodes CASSITDNYEQYF.

Concerning this clone: Other DNA sequences in this specimen translate into the identical CDR3. J is TRBJ2-7 and V is TRBV4-3, with D perhaps matching TRBD1 or TRBD2 (5 bases each). The V end was cut by 1 base, the J end by 3 bases, with 10 bases between. Germline CDR1 and CDR2: LGHNA and YSLEER. The CDR3 runs 14 residues. The CDR3 nucleotides are TGCGCCAGCAGCCAAGGGGCTGGGGGCTACGAGCAGTACTTC. Its translation is CASSQGAGGYEQYF.

The chain is built from TRBV6-1 and TRBJ2-3; D perhaps matches TRBD2 (6 bases). The germline V gene has CDR1 MNHNS and CDR2 SASEGT. The CDR3 sequence is 14 residues long. Trimming removed 4 bases at V and 5 bases at J, with 13 bases between. CDR3 nucleotides: TGTGCCAGCAGTGGACCCCTGGGGGGAGATACGCAGTATTTT. It yields the protein CASSGPLGGDTQYF.

In DNA, the CDR3 is TGTGCCAGCAATTACCACAACACCGGGGAGCTGTTTTTT. Translating gives CASNYHNTGELFF. The V gene is TRBV2, the J gene TRBJ2-2; D unclear. Trimming took off 7 bases at V and 2 bases at J, with 8 bases between the two ends. Per germline, CDR1 SNHLY and CDR2 FYNNEI. The CDR3 has 13 residues. The entire variable domain, with the rest obtained from reference TRBV2 and TRBJ2-2, is as follows: EPEVTQTPSHQVTQMGQEVILRCVPISNHLYFYWYRQILGQKVEFLVSFYNNEISEKSEIFDDQFSVERPDGSNFTLKIRSTKLEDSAMYFCASNYHNTGELFFGEGSRLTVL.

The J gene is TRBJ2-1, the V gene TRBV5-1, with D perhaps matching TRBD2 (6 bases). Trimming took off 2 bases at V and 2 bases at J, with 11 bases between the two ends. Germline loops: CDR1 SGHRS, CDR2 YFSETQ. The CDR3 sequence is 15 residues long. DNA of the CDR3: TGCGCCAGCAGCTTCGCGGGGTATACCTACAATGAGCAGTTCTTC. Translation: CASSFAGYTYNEQFF.

V and J are TRBV7-8 and TRBJ2-7; 9 bases fit TRBD1. From germline, CDR1 is SGHVS and CDR2 FQNEAQ. The CDR3 consists of 14 residues. Trimming removed 5 bases from V and 8 bases from J; junction bases left unmatched: 10. For the CDR3, the DNA is TGTGCCAGCAGCGCGGGACAGGGTTTTCGCAAGCAGTACTTC. Its translation is CASSAGQGFRKQYF.